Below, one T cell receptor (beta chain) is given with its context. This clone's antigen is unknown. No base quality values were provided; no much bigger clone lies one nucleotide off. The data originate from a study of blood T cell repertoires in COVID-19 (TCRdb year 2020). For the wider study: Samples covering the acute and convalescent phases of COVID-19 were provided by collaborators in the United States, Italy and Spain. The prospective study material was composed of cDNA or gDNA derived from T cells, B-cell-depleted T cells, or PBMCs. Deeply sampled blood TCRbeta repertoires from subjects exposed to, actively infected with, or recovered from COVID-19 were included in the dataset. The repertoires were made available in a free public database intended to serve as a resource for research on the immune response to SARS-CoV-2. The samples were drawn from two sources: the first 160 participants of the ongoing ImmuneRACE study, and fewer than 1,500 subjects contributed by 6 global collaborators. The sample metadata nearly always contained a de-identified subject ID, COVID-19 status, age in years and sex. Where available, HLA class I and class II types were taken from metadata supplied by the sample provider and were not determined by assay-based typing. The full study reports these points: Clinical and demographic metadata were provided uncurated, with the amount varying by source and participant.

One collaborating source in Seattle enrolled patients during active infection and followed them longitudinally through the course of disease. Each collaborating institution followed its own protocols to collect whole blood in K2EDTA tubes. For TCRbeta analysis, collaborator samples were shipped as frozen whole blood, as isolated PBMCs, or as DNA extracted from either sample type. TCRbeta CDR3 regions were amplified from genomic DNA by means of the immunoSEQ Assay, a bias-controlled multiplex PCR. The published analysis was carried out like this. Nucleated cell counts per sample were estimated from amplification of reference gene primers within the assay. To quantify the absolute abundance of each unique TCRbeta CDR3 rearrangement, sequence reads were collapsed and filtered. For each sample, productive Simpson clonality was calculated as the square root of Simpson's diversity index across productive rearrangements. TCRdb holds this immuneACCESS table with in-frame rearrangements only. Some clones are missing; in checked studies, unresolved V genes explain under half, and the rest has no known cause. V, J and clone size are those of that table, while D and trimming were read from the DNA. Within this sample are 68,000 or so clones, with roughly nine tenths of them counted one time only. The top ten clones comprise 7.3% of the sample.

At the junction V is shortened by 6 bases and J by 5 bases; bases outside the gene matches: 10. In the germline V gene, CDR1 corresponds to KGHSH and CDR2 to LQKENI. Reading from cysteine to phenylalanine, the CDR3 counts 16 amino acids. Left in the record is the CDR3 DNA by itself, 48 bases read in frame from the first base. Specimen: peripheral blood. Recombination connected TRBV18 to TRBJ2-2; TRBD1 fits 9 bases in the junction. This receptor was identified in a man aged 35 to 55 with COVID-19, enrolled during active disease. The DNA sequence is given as TGTGCCAGCTCGGAAGTTTCGACAGGGGGTACCGGGGAGCTGTTTTTT. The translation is CASSEVSTGGTGELFF.